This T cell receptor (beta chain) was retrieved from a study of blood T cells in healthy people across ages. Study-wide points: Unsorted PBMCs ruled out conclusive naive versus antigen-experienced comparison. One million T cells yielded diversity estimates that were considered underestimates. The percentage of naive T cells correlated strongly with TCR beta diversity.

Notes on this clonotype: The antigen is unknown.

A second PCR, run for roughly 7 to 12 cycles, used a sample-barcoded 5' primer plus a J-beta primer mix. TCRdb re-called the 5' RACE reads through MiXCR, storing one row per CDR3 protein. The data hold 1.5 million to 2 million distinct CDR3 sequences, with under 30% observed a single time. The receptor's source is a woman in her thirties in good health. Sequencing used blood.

In DNA form, the CDR3 reads TGTGCCAGCAGCCAAACGGGACTGCTCGCCTCTGGGCAGTACTTC. Its translation is CASSQTGLLASGQYF. This chain uses TRBV7-9 with TRBJ2-7; the D gene is possibly TRBD2 (6 bases). This CDR3 has 15 amino acids. The germline V and J ends were trimmed by 5 bases and 9 bases, with 23 bases remaining between them. CDR1 is SEHNR and CDR2 is FQNEAQ in the germline V gene (reference sequence).